The 21 T cell receptor beta chains below were found in one sample sequenced in a study of T cell repertoires in ileal Crohn's disease. Here immunoSEQ multiplex PCR was the method, and the copy in TCRdb shows in-frame clones only, minus some. The sample has about 4,900 clones, around 90% seen once. The sequenced sample was ileal tissue. These receptors were collected from an adult with Crohn's disease.

This chain links TRBV5-8 with TRBJ2-1; 10 nucleotides align to TRBD1. Losses at the gene ends were 3 bases for V and 4 bases for J; bases not matched to a gene: 4. From germline, CDR1 is SGHTS and CDR2 YDEGEE. CDR3 length equals 15 residues. The DNA for the CDR3 is TGTGCCAGCAGCTGGAAGGGACAGGGGTACAATGAGCAGTTCTTC. This sequence encodes CASSWKGQGYNEQFF.

V gene TRBV29-1 combines with J gene TRBJ2-3; TRBD2 matches 9 bases. Germline V gene data show CDR1 as SQVTM and CDR2 as ANQGSEA. V shed 3 bases and J 2 bases; nucleotides not matched to a gene: 6. This CDR3 spans 15 amino acids. CDR3 amino acids: CSVEGSGGPTDTQYF. CDR3 in DNA: TGCAGCGTTGAGGGTAGCGGGGGACCCACAGATACGCAGTATTTT.

The gene calls are TRBV5-5 and TRBJ2-7; D ambiguous. The CDR3 loop spans 12 amino acids. Germline CDR1 SGHKS, CDR2 YYEKEE (reference sequence). Trimming pared 1 base from V and 4 bases from J, leaving 6 bases between. The CDR3 protein is CASSLSQYEQYF. The CDR3 bases are TGTGCCAGCAGCTTGTCGCAGTACGAGCAGTACTTC.

This sequence joins TRBV11-2 and TRBJ2-1; 7 nucleotides align to TRBD1. The CDR3 covers 19 residues. V shed 0 bases and J 0 bases; nucleotides not matched to a gene: 11. Germline V CDR1 and CDR2: SGHAT, FQNNGV. The CDR3: CASSLDLPRQGGSYNEQFF. The CDR3 DNA follows: TGTGCCAGCAGCTTAGATCTCCCTCGACAGGGCGGCTCCTACAATGAGCAGTTCTTC.

Details on this clone: A read error may account for a junction end that differs from germline. The chain is built from TRBV4-2 and TRBJ1-2; TRBD1 aligns across 7 bases. The germline gives CDR1 LGHNA, CDR2 YNFKEQ. The CDR3 extends over 15 amino acids. The CDR3 loop reads CASSQVGQTNYGYTF. The CDR3 DNA sequence: TGTGCCAGCAGCCAAGTGGGACAGACTAACTATGGTTACACCTTC.

The chain recombines TRBV27 with TRBJ1-4; TRBD1 matches at 9 bases. The CDR3 consists of 17 residues. The trim removed 0 bases at V and 1 base at J, leaving 3 bases unmatched. Germline CDR1 reads MNHEY; CDR2 reads SMNVEV (reference sequence). The CDR3 reads CASSLSGQGRTNEKLFF. The CDR3 coding sequence is TGTGCCAGCAGTTTATCCGGACAGGGGAGAACTAATGAAAAACTGTTTTTT.

V usage is TRBV6-5 and J usage is TRBJ2-7, with 7 positions matching TRBD1. This CDR3 has 14 amino acids. V shed 2 bases and J 2 bases; nucleotides not matched to a gene: 3. The germline V gene encodes CDR1 MNHEY and CDR2 SVGAGI. CDR3 loop: CASSYGQAAYEQYF. The DNA of the CDR3 is TGTGCCAGCAGTTACGGACAGGCGGCCTACGAGCAGTACTTC.

This chain uses TRBV19 with TRBJ2-5; tentative D call: TRBD1 (6 bases). The CDR3 is 13 amino acids. V dropped 6 bases and J dropped 4 bases, with 12 bases sitting between them. CDR1 is LNHDA, CDR2 SQIVND, per germline (reference sequence). CDR3 sequence (DNA): TGTGCCAGTAGGCACAGGGAGAGAGAGACCCAGTACTTC. Translated: CASRHRERETQYF.

The chain links TRBV5-1 to TRBJ2-4; tentatively, D is TRBD1 (6 bases). The CDR3 covers 15 residues. CDR1 SGHRS and CDR2 YFSETQ come from the germline V gene. Trimming removed 2 bases at V and 8 bases at J, with 17 bases between. The CDR3 DNA sequence: TGCGCCAGCAGCTTCAGGCAGGGGAATAGGGACATTCAGTACTTC. Amino acids: CASSFRQGNRDIQYF.

This rearrangement joins TRBV7-2 to TRBJ1-2; D perhaps matches TRBD1 (6 bases). CDR1 and CDR2 from the germline V gene are SGHTA and FQGNSA. The CDR3 consists of 13 residues. The germline V and J ends were trimmed by 2 bases and 8 bases, with 12 bases remaining between them. The CDR3 nucleotides read TGTGCCAGCAGCTTACACGGCGGGGGCGGCTACACCTTC. Translation gives CASSLHGGGGYTF.

This clone has only a few counts. The chain is built from TRBV19 and TRBJ1-5, with D tentatively TRBD1 (6 bases). The germline V gene encodes CDR1 LNHDA and CDR2 SQIVND (reference sequence). Trimming pared 4 bases from V and 4 bases from J, leaving 17 bases between. This CDR3 is built from 16 residues. The CDR3 here is CASSTRTQGRNQPQHF. DNA of the CDR3: TGTGCCAGTAGTACCCGAACACAGGGACGGAATCAGCCCCAGCATTTT.

Here the CDR3 reads CASSPRLDREQFF. CDR3 nucleotide sequence: TGTGCCAGCTCCCCCCGGCTAGACCGAGAGCAGTTCTTC. The rearrangement uses TRBV18 and TRBJ2-1; D is uncertain. Germline V gene lookup returns CDR1 KGHSH and CDR2 LQKENI. The CDR3 contains 13 residues. The V end was cut by 6 bases, the J end by 10 bases, with 16 bases between.

This clone has just a few counts. This same CDR3 is encoded by further DNA sequences in the sample. This CDR3 reads CASSLSRGGYNEQFF. The CDR3 bases are TGTGCCAGCAGCTTGTCGCGGGGGGGCTACAATGAGCAGTTCTTC. This chain links TRBV7-2 with TRBJ2-1, with 9 bases lining up with TRBD2. The germline gives CDR1 SGHTA, CDR2 FQGNSA. Trimming cost V 3 bases and J 3 bases; bases outside gene matches: 3. The CDR3 covers 15 residues.

The genes are TRBV28 and TRBJ1-2, with D possibly matching TRBD1 (6 bases). The CDR3 loop spans 15 amino acids. V lost 5 bases and J 7 bases, leaving 20 bases between the germline ends. CDR1 MDHEN and CDR2 SYDVKM come from the germline V gene. CDR3: CASSNSRQAYSGYTF. The CDR3 region has the DNA TGTGCCAGCAGTAACTCTAGACAGGCTTACTCTGGCTACACCTTC.

The chain uses TRBV5-4 and TRBJ2-1, with TRBD2 matching over 8 bases. Germline V gene lookup returns CDR1 SGHNT and CDR2 YYREEE (reference sequence). After removal of 4 bases from V and 2 bases from J, the junction contained 2 bases not matched to a gene. This CDR3 contains 14 residues. The CDR3 reads CASSAGGPYNEQFF. The CDR3 region has the DNA TGTGCCAGCAGCGCGGGGGGCCCCTACAATGAGCAGTTCTTC.

This rearrangement joins TRBV4-2 to TRBJ1-2; D is ambiguous. The V end was cut by 0 bases, the J end by 2 bases, with 13 bases between. CDR1 is LGHNA, CDR2 YNFKEQ, per germline. The CDR3 length is 16 residues. In nucleotides, the CDR3 is TGTGCCAGCAGCCAAGAAGATGCATCCGGGAACTATGGCTACACCTTC. It specifies CASSQEDASGNYGYTF.

The V call is TRBV25-1, the J call TRBJ1-1; tentative D call: TRBD1 (6 bases). The CDR3 length is 13 residues. Germline V gene lookup returns CDR1 MGHDK and CDR2 SYGVNS. The germline V and J ends were trimmed by 4 bases and 6 bases, with 12 bases remaining between them. Here the CDR3 DNA reads TGTGCCAGCAGTGCAGACAGGCTGGCTGAAGCTTTCTTT. Protein sequence: CASSADRLAEAFF.

The chain carries TRBV14 and TRBJ1-3, with D possibly matching TRBD1 (5 bases). Germline V gene sequence: CDR1 SGHDN, CDR2 FVKESK. V lost 1 base and J lost 4, with 11 bases in between. The CDR3 sequence is 15 residues long. The chain's CDR3 is CASSQVQGRGNTIYF. The CDR3 nucleotides are TGTGCCAGCAGCCAAGTCCAGGGCCGAGGAAACACCATATATTTT. Together with reference TRBV14 and TRBJ1-3, the CDR3 gives the full variable domain: EAGVTQFPSHSVIEKGQTVTLRCDPISGHDNLYWYRRVMGKEIKFLLHFVKESKQDESGMPNNRFLAERTGGTYSTLKVQPAELEDSGVYFCASSQVQGRGNTIYFGEGSWLTVV.

The chain employs TRBV18 and TRBJ2-7; 10 bases match TRBD1. In germline, CDR1 is KGHSH, CDR2 LQKENI. This CDR3 is 14 amino acids long. With 3 bases clipped from V and 2 bases from J, the junction kept 1 base outside the gene matches. The CDR3 region is CASSPGTGAYEQYF. The CDR3 DNA sequence: TGTGCCAGCTCACCCGGGACAGGGGCCTACGAGCAGTACTTC.

The chain couples TRBV28 to TRBJ2-7; 11 bases are shared with TRBD1. Germline values: CDR1 MDHEN, CDR2 SYDVKM. This CDR3 has 12 amino acids. With 6 bases clipped from V and 6 bases from J, the junction kept 1 base outside the gene matches. CDR3: CASRGQGVEQYF. CDR3 bases: TGTGCCAGCAGGGGACAGGGGGTCGAGCAGTACTTC.

This chain links TRBV6-6 with TRBJ2-5, with D unresolved. This CDR3 is 12 amino acids long. Germline-derived CDR1 and CDR2 are MNHNY and SVGAGI (reference sequence). V was trimmed by 7 bases and J by 5 bases, leaving 11 bases between them. The CDR3 reads CASKAGMETQYF. For the CDR3, the DNA is TGTGCCAGCAAGGCAGGAATGGAGACCCAGTACTTC.